The 18 T cell receptor beta chains presented below share a single source sample, sequenced in a study of blood T cell repertoires in COVID-19. Sequencing was performed with immunoSEQ multiplex PCR; in TCRdb, only in-frame clones are kept and a portion is missing. The repertoire holds around 190,000 clones, with around nine tenths as singletons. The specimen sequenced was peripheral blood. The receptors come from a man between 18 and 35 years old with active or convalescent COVID-19.

The V call is TRBV27, the J call TRBJ1-5, with 11 bases matching TRBD1. CDR1 MNHEY and CDR2 SMNVEV come from the germline V gene (reference sequence). The CDR3 extends over 15 amino acids. Trimming took 10 bases from V and 2 from J; bases not matched to a gene: 7. CDR3 bases: TGTGCCACCTGGGACAGGGGGTTAGGCAATCAGCCCCAGCATTTT. Residues: CATWDRGLGNQPQHF.

The count of this clone is one. V gene TRBV15 combines with J gene TRBJ1-5; D ambiguous. This CDR3 is built from 15 residues. V dropped 4 bases and J dropped 6 bases, with 16 bases sitting between them. Germline V gene data show CDR1 as LNHNV and CDR2 as YYDKDF (reference sequence). The DNA of the CDR3 is TGTGCCACCAGCAATGCAGAGGGTTTGGGTCAGCCCCAGCATTTT. This sequence encodes CATSNAEGLGQPQHF.

This chain joins TRBV6-5 and TRBJ2-7; D is perhaps TRBD2 (6 bases). The germline V gene has CDR1 MNHEY and CDR2 SVGAGI. V was trimmed by 8 bases and J by 3 bases, leaving 11 bases between them. The CDR3 has 12 residues. CDR3 sequence (DNA): TGTGCCAGCGAAGGACTATTCTACGAGCAGTACTTC. Residues: CASEGLFYEQYF.

The V gene is TRBV5-1, the J gene TRBJ1-1, with D maybe TRBD1 (6 bases). CDR3 size: 15 residues. Germline-derived CDR1 and CDR2 are SGHRS and YFSETQ. Trimming took 1 base from V and 4 from J, leaving 14 bases between them. This chain's CDR3 is CASSLNQGRGTEAFF. The CDR3 DNA sequence: TGCGCCAGCAGCTTGAACCAGGGCAGGGGCACTGAAGCTTTCTTT. The variable domain in full, completed from reference TRBV5-1 and TRBJ1-1, reads KAGVTQTPRYLIKTRGQQVTLSCSPISGHRSVSWYQQTPGQGLQFLFEYFSETQRNKGNFPGRFSGRQFSNSRSEMNVSTLELGDSALYLCASSLNQGRGTEAFFGQGTRLTVV.

The chain combines TRBV3-1 (or the pseudogene TRBV3-2) with TRBJ2-1; unclear D gene. The CDR3 sequence is 16 residues long. In germline, CDR1 is LGHDT, CDR2 YNNKEL (reference sequence). V was cut by 0 bases and J by 0 bases, with 9 bases left in between. The CDR3 spells CASSQDLGDSYNEQFF. CDR3 in DNA: TGTGCCAGCAGCCAAGATCTGGGCGACTCCTACAATGAGCAGTTCTTC.

This chain joins TRBV6-5 and TRBJ2-2; D gene unclear. Germline values: CDR1 MNHEY, CDR2 SVGAGI. CDR3 length equals 13 residues. The ends were cut back, 1 base at V and 5 bases at J, with 5 bases in the middle. CDR3 region: CASSYYSTGELFF. Written as DNA, the CDR3 is TGTGCCAGCAGTTACTACAGTACCGGGGAGCTGTTTTTT.

The genes are TRBV9 and TRBJ2-4; 14 nucleotides agree with TRBD2. J gave up 0 bases and V 0 bases, and 8 bases lay outside the gene matches. Germline CDR1 reads SGDLS; CDR2 reads YYNGEE. The CDR3 spans 20 residues. This CDR3 reads CASSVVGTSGSDIAKNIQYF. CDR3 DNA sequence: TGTGCCAGCAGCGTAGTAGGGACTAGCGGGAGCGATATAGCCAAAAACATTCAGTACTTC.

This rearrangement joins TRBV12-5 to TRBJ1-6; D unresolved. From germline, CDR1 is LGHNT and CDR2 FRNRAP. V gave up 7 bases and J gave up 3 bases, with 13 bases separating them. This CDR3 is built from 15 residues. CDR3: CASANADFYNSPLHF. The CDR3 coding sequence is TGTGCTAGTGCCAACGCGGACTTCTATAATTCACCCCTCCACTTT.

The V call is TRBV5-1, the J call TRBJ2-1; 9 bases agree with TRBD1. J lost 10 bases, V lost 0 bases, and 5 bases had no gene match. Germline-derived CDR1 and CDR2 are SGHRS and YFSETQ. The length of the CDR3 is 14 residues. The CDR3 here is CASSLGGQGGEQFF. In nucleotides, the CDR3 is TGCGCCAGCAGCTTGGGGGGACAGGGAGGGGAGCAGTTCTTC.

This clone was detected only once. The chain couples TRBV11-2 to TRBJ1-5; D unresolved. The CDR3 covers 13 residues. Per germline, CDR1 SGHAT and CDR2 FQNNGV. The germline V and J ends were trimmed by 1 base and 7 bases, with 8 bases remaining between them. The CDR3 coding sequence is TGTGCCAGCAGCTTAGTCGAGAGACAGCCCCAGCATTTT. Translated, it gives CASSLVERQPQHF.

This chain links TRBV6-5 with TRBJ1-2; a possible D gene is TRBD1 (6 bases). CDR1 is MNHEY and CDR2 is SVGAGI in the germline V gene. Between the trimmed V and J ends, which lost 0 bases and 4 bases, there was a span of 9 bases. The CDR3 runs to 14 residues. The CDR3 sequence: CASSYSIRGYGYTF. CDR3 coding DNA: TGTGCCAGCAGTTACTCGATCAGGGGCTATGGCTACACCTTC.

The CDR3 region is CARSPGYRDRERDSNQPQHF. CDR3 in DNA: TGTGCCAGAAGCCCCGGGTACCGGGACAGGGAGCGGGATAGCAATCAGCCCCAGCATTTT. V is TRBV5-3 and J is TRBJ1-5, with TRBD1 identical over 9 bases. TRBV5-3 is placed among ORFs of uncertain function. The CDR3 has 20 amino acids. V was pared by 4 bases and J by 0 bases, with 17 bases of the junction left unmatched.

The chain joins TRBV2 to TRBJ1-3; TRBD1 matches 10 bases. Trimming took 3 bases from V and 5 from J; bases not matched to a gene: 1. This CDR3 spans 14 amino acids. Looked up from germline, CDR1 is SNHLY and CDR2 is FYNNEI. CDR3 coding DNA: TGTGCCAGCAGTGAGGGACAGGGGAGAAACACCATATATTTT. It codes for CASSEGQGRNTIYF.

This chain joins TRBV19 and TRBJ2-7, with 10 bases aligning to TRBD2. The CDR3 has 15 residues. Germline V CDR1 and CDR2: LNHDA, SQIVND (reference sequence). J was trimmed by 2 bases and V by 6 bases; bases with no gene match: 7. The CDR3 DNA reads as TGTGCCAGTAGACTACGAGCGGGAGGGACCTACGAGCAGTACTTC. Amino acid sequence: CASRLRAGGTYEQYF.

This rearrangement joins TRBV6-5 to TRBJ2-7; 7 positions agree with TRBD1. J gave up 3 bases and V 6 bases, and 5 bases lay outside the gene matches. The CDR3 contains 13 residues. CDR1 and CDR2 from the germline V gene are MNHEY and SVGAGI. CDR3 protein: CASRPPGGYEQYF. The CDR3 DNA reads TGTGCCAGCAGACCCCCAGGGGGCTACGAGCAGTACTTC.

This sequence joins TRBV7-3 and TRBJ2-1; 8 bases are a match to TRBD1. J was trimmed by 5 bases and V by 5 bases; bases with no gene match: 2. The CDR3 is 13 residues long. Germline CDR1 and CDR2: SGHTA and FQGTGA. This CDR3 is CASSKDRDNEQFF. The CDR3, as DNA: TGTGCCAGCAGCAAGGACAGGGACAATGAGCAGTTCTTC.

The V call is TRBV7-3, the J call TRBJ2-3, with TRBD2 matching over 9 bases. Germline CDR1 SGHTA, CDR2 FQGTGA. The V segment lost 3 bases and the J segment 0 bases; nucleotides outside the gene matches: 4. This CDR3 contains 16 residues. DNA for the CDR3: TGTGCCAGCAGCTTGGTGCGGGGGGGTAGCACAGATACGCAGTATTTT. Protein product: CASSLVRGGSTDTQYF.

The chain links TRBV6-5 to TRBJ1-5; TRBD1 agrees at 7 bases. The junction had 5 bases not matched to a gene; V was cut back by 6 bases and J by 3 bases. The CDR3 consists of 14 residues. Per germline, CDR1 MNHEY and CDR2 SVGAGI. The CDR3: CASRQGQVNQPQHF. The CDR3 coding sequence is TGTGCCAGCAGGCAAGGACAGGTCAATCAGCCCCAGCATTTT.